The rows below give T cell receptor beta chains drawn from one sample of a study of T cell responses to AZD1222 COVID-19 vaccine. Assay used: immunoSEQ multiplex PCR; TCRdb lists only in-frame clones, some missing. This sample yields around 130,000 clones, of which 86% are seen a single time; under 3% belongs to the top ten. The sequenced sample was peripheral blood, obtained 28 days after the second AZD1222 dose. These TCRs come from an adult who received the AZD1222 COVID-19 vaccine. Each CDR3 is given with its conserved first and last residue. Fields, in order: V gene, D gene, CDR3 length, clone size, J gene, CDR3 DNA, CDR3 protein. A D gene is named only where the DNA matches it firmly. Not every row has a clone size; where given, it reads once, few, many or a size class.

TRBV12-3/TRBV12-4,-,13,-,TRBJ2-1,TGTGCCAGCAGTTTAGGGAGGTTCAATGAGCAGTTCTTC,CASSLGRFNEQFF
TRBV6-6,-,15,-,TRBJ1-1,TGTGCCAGCAGTTCAGCAGCGGGGAGGAACACTGAAGCTTTCTTT,CASSSAAGRNTEAFF
TRBV11-3,-,14,-,TRBJ2-2,TGTGCCAGCAACTATCTAGGAGCCACCGGGGAGCTGTTTTTT,CASNYLGATGELFF
TRBV6-5,-,14,-,TRBJ2-3,TGTGCCAGCAGTTACGAGTACAACACAGATACGCAGTATTTT,CASSYEYNTDTQYF
TRBV20-1,-,11,-,TRBJ1-5,TGCAGTGCTAGTGGCAGGGAAGAGAGTATTTTT,CSASGREESIF
TRBV11-2,TRBD2,16,-,TRBJ2-7,TGTGCCAGCAGCAAATTCACTAGCGGGCAAACCTACGAGCAGTACTTC,CASSKFTSGQTYEQYF
TRBV2,-,12,-,TRBJ2-2,TGTGCCAGCAGTTGGGAACCCGGGGAGCTGTTTTTT,CASSWEPGELFF
TRBV4-1,-,13,-,TRBJ1-5,TGCGCCAGCAGCCAAGCGAGCAATCAGCCCCAGCATTTT,CASSQASNQPQHF
TRBV3-1/TRBV3-2,TRBD2,14,few,TRBJ2-3,TGTGCCAGCAGCCTCTCTAGCGGATCAGATACGCAGTATTTT,CASSLSSGSDTQYF
TRBV20-1,TRBD1,16,-,TRBJ1-4,TGCAGTGCTAGTGGTGGGAGGGGGCCAACTAATGAAAAACTGTTTTTT,CSASGGRGPTNEKLFF
TRBV6-6,TRBD2,15,-,TRBJ2-3,TGTGCCAGCCAATTTAGCGGGGTTTCCACAGATACGCAGTATTTT,CASQFSGVSTDTQYF
TRBV28,TRBD2,16,-,TRBJ2-1,TGTGCCAGCAGTTCTAGGCTAGCGGGGGTTTACAATGAGCAGTTCTTC,CASSSRLAGVYNEQFF
TRBV18,-,13,-,TRBJ2-3,TGTGCCAGCTCAGCCCTCTCCACAGATACGCAGTATTTT,CASSALSTDTQYF
TRBV5-1,-,15,-,TRBJ2-3,TGCGCCAGCAGCCAGCAGCTGGGGAGCACAGATACGCAGTATTTT,CASSQQLGSTDTQYF